This T cell receptor beta chain emerged from a study of Ad26.COV2.S vaccination and SARS-CoV-2 variants. Treatment meaning: some 20 received Ad26.COV2.S at low or high dose, single or two shots; five or six received placebo; per-sample allocation not given. The investigators took samples on day 63 after the first vaccine or placebo injection. Germline V gives CDR1 MGHRA, CDR2 YSYEKL. This CDR3 has 16 amino acids. V was clipped by 5 bases and J by 5 bases; unmatched bases: 13. Libraries were prepared by immunoSEQ multiplex PCR; TCRdb keeps only in-frame clonotypes and omits some of them. The sample has 430,000 or so clones, approximately 90% seen once; the top ten hold 12%.

The chain is built from TRBV4-1 and TRBJ2-7; 9 positions agree with TRBD2. Source: peripheral blood, taken in a trial of Ad26.COV2.S vaccine versus placebo. This clonotype originated in a person between 18 and 60 years old who received the Ad26.COV2.S COVID-19 vaccine or a placebo. CDR3 sequence reads: CASSKGGLAGVNEQYF. The CDR3 DNA reads as TGCGCCAGCAGCAAGGGGGGGTTAGCGGGAGTGAACGAGCAGTACTTC.